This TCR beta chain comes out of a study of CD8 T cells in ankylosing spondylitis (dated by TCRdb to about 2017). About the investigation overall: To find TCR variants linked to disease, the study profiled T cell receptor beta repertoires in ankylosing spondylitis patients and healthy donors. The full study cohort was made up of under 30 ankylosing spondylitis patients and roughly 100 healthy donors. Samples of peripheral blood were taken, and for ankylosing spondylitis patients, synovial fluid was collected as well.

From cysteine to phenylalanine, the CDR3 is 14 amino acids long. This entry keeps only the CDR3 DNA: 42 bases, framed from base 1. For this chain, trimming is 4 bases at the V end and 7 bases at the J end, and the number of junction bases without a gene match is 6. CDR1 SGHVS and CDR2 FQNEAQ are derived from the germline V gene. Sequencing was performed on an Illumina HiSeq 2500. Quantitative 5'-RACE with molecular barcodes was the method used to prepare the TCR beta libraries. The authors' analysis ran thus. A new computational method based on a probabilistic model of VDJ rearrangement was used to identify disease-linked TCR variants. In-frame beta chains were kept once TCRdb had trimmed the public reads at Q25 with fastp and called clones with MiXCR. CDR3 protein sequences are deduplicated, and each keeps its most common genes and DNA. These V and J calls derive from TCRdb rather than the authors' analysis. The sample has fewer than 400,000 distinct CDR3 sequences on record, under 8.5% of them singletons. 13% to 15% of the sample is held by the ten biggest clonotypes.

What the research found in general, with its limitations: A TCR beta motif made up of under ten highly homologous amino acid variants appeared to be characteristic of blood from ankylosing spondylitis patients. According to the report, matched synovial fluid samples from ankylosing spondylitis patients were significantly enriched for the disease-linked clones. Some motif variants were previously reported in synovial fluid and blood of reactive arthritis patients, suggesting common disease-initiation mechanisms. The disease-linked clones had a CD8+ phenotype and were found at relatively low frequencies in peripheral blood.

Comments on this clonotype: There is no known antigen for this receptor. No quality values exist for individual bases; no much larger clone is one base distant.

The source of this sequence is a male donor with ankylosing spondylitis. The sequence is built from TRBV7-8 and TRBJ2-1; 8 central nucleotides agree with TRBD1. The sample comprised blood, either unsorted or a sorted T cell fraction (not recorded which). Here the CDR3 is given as CASSSRTGPNEQFF. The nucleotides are TGTGCCAGCAGCTCGCGGACAGGGCCTAATGAGCAGTTCTTC.